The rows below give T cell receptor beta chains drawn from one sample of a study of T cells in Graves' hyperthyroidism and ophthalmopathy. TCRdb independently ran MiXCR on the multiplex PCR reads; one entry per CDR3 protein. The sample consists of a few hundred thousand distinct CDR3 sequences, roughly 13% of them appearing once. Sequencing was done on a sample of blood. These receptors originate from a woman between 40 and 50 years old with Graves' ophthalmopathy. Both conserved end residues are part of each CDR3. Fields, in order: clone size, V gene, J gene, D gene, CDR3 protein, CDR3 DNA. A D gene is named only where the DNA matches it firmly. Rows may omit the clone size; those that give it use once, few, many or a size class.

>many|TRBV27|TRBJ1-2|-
CASSFKATSPYGYTF
TGTGCCAGCAGTTTTAAGGCAACCTCCCCCTATGGCTACACCTTC
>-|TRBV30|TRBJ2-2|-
CAWGQTHTGELFF
TGTGCCTGGGGACAGACACACACCGGGGAGCTGTTTTTT
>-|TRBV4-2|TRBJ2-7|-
CASSQERTRTSYEQYF
TGTGCCAGCAGCCAAGAGAGGACCAGAACCTCCTACGAGCAGTACTTC
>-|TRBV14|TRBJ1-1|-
CASSQDIGGTTEAFF
TGTGCCAGCAGCCAAGATATTGGGGGCACCACTGAAGCTTTCTTT
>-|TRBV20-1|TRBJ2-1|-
CSARATKFFHNEQFF
TGCAGTGCTAGAGCTACTAAATTTTTCCACAATGAGCAGTTCTTC
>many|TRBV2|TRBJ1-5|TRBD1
CASKRTGGDQPQHF
TGTGCCAGCAAACGGACAGGGGGCGATCAGCCCCAGCATTTT
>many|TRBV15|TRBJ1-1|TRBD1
CATRTDRVNTEAFF
TGTGCCACCAGGACCGACAGGGTGAACACTGAAGCTTTCTTT
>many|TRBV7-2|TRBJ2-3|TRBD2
CASSEGTSGDTQYF
TGTGCCAGCAGCGAAGGGACTAGCGGGGATACGCAGTATTTT
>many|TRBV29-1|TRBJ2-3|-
CSVTLGSHGADTQYF
TGCAGCGTTACTCTCGGATCCCATGGGGCAGATACGCAGTATTTT
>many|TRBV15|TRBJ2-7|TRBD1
CATSEGQGGDEQYF
TGTGCCACCAGCGAGGGACAGGGGGGGGACGAGCAGTACTTC
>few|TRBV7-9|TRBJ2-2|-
CASSPGTLNTGELFF
TGTGCCAGCAGCCCCGGGACTTTGAACACCGGGGAGCTGTTTTTT
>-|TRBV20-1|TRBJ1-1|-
CSAVPRNTEAFF
TGCAGTGCTGTCCCACGTAACACTGAAGCTTTCTTT
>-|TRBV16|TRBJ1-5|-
CASSPTRAPRGNQPQHF
TGTGCCAGCAGCCCAACCCGGGCTCCCAGGGGTAATCAGCCCCAGCATTTT
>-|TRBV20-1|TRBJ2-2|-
CSAILGAGELFF
TGCAGTGCTATTTTGGGGGCCGGGGAGCTGTTTTTT
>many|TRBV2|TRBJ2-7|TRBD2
CASSNGGSSYEQYF
TGTGCCAGCAGCAACGGGGGGTCCTCCTACGAGCAGTACTTC
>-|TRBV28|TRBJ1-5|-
CASSIDGPQHF
TGTGCCAGCAGTATCGACGGGCCCCAGCATTTT
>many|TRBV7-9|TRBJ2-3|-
CASRHPVDDNTQYF
TGTGCCAGCAGGCACCCGGTGGACGACAATACGCAGTATTTT
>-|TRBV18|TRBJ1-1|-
CASSHLQSSGVSAEAFF
TGTGCCAGCTCACATTTGCAGTCTTCAGGGGTTAGCGCTGAAGCTTTCTTT
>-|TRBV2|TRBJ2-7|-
CASKRSDPYEQYF
TGTGCCAGCAAAAGGTCAGATCCCTACGAGCAGTACTTC
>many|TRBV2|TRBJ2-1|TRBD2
CASSGFRLAGNSYNEQFF
TGTGCCAGCAGTGGTTTTCGACTAGCGGGAAACTCCTACAATGAGCAGTTCTTC
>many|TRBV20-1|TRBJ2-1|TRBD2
CSARDPAGVHNEQFF
TGCAGTGCTAGAGATCCAGCGGGAGTCCACAATGAGCAGTTCTTC
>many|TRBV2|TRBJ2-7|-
CASPPGVLNEQYF
TGTGCCAGCCCCCCGGGGGTGTTGAACGAGCAGTACTTC
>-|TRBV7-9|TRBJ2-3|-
CASSRINPGQNTQYF
TGTGCCAGCAGCCGAATTAATCCGGGACAAAATACGCAGTATTTT
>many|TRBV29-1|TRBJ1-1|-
CSVEGRGMNTEAFF
TGCAGCGTTGAAGGTCGGGGGATGAACACTGAAGCTTTCTTT
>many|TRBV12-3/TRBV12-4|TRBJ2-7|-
CASSSGLGSYEQYF
TGTGCCAGCAGTTCGGGACTGGGATCCTACGAGCAGTACTTC
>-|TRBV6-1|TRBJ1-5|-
CASSLQGKQPQHF
TGTGCCAGCAGTCTACAGGGTAAACAGCCCCAGCATTTT
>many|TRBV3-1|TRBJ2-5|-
CASSQLRADPRETQYF
TGTGCCAGCAGCCAACTCCGAGCGGACCCAAGAGAGACCCAGTACTTC
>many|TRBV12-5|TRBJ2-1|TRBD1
CASGLGQGAHEQFF
TGTGCTAGTGGTTTGGGACAGGGGGCCCATGAGCAGTTCTTC
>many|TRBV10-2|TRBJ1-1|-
CASSERGYTEAFF
TGCGCCAGCAGTGAGAGGGGCTACACTGAAGCTTTCTTT
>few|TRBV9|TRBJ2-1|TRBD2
CASSVGRTRNNEQFF
TGTGCCAGCAGCGTAGGCCGGACTAGAAATAATGAGCAGTTCTTC
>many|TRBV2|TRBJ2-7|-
CASSTSSSVWTTTTYEQYF
TGTGCCAGCAGTACGAGTTCGAGTGTCTGGACAACCACAACCTACGAGCAGTACTTC